These T cell receptor beta chains were read from a single sample in a study of T cell responses to AZD1222 COVID-19 vaccine. Profiled with immunoSEQ multiplex PCR; TCRdb holds only in-frame clones, not every one. This table has over 75,000 clones, approximately 92% appearing once. Source: peripheral blood, taken 28 days after the second AZD1222 dose. These receptors all come from an adult who received the AZD1222 COVID-19 vaccine. Each CDR3 is given with its conserved first and last residue. The order of the fields is J gene, clone size, V gene, D gene, CDR3 protein, CDR3 DNA. D genes are given only for firm matches. For some rows the clone size is stated as once, few or many, or as a class when expanded; others skip it.

j_gene: TRBJ1-1
abundance: once
v_gene: TRBV14
d_gene: .
CDR3aa: CASSEKGVEAFF
CDR3nt: TGTGCCAGCAGCGAGAAGGGAGTTGAAGCTTTCTTT

j_gene: TRBJ1-6
abundance: .
v_gene: TRBV12-3/TRBV12-4
d_gene: .
CDR3aa: CASSLDWGSPLHF
CDR3nt: TGTGCCAGCAGTTTAGATTGGGGCTCACCCCTCCACTTT

j_gene: TRBJ1-2
abundance: .
v_gene: TRBV12-5
d_gene: TRBD1
CDR3aa: CASGLGPQGGPGGYTF
CDR3nt: TGTGCTAGTGGTTTGGGCCCCCAGGGGGGCCCTGGTGGCTACACCTTC

j_gene: TRBJ1-1
abundance: once
v_gene: TRBV27
d_gene: TRBD1
CDR3aa: CASSSPGQLNTEAFF
CDR3nt: TGTGCCAGCAGTTCCCCGGGACAGTTGAACACTGAAGCTTTCTTT

j_gene: TRBJ2-7
abundance: .
v_gene: TRBV27
d_gene: .
CDR3aa: CASSLSATVQTYEQYF
CDR3nt: TGTGCCAGCAGTTTATCTGCCACAGTCCAAACCTACGAGCAGTACTTC

j_gene: TRBJ2-2
abundance: .
v_gene: TRBV6-6
d_gene: .
CDR3aa: CASRSLVGLRTGELFF
CDR3nt: TGTGCCAGCAGGAGCCTTGTTGGTTTACGCACCGGGGAGCTGTTTTTT

j_gene: TRBJ2-7
abundance: .
v_gene: TRBV6-5
d_gene: TRBD2
CDR3aa: CASSYAVGTSGKQYF
CDR3nt: TGTGCCAGCAGTTACGCGGTGGGGACTAGCGGAAAGCAGTACTTC

j_gene: TRBJ2-1
abundance: .
v_gene: TRBV3-1/TRBV3-2
d_gene: TRBD2
CDR3aa: CASSQDLAGDNEQFF
CDR3nt: TGTGCCAGCAGCCAGGACTTAGCGGGAGACAATGAGCAGTTCTTC

j_gene: TRBJ1-5
abundance: .
v_gene: TRBV7-2
d_gene: .
CDR3aa: CASSYLGGVNQPQHF
CDR3nt: TGTGCCAGCAGCTACTTGGGGGGCGTCAATCAGCCCCAGCATTTT

j_gene: TRBJ1-2
abundance: once
v_gene: TRBV5-6
d_gene: .
CDR3aa: CASSPFAGGESGYTF
CDR3nt: TGTGCCAGCAGCCCATTTGCGGGAGGGGAATCTGGCTACACCTTC

j_gene: TRBJ1-5
abundance: .
v_gene: TRBV7-8
d_gene: .
CDR3aa: CASSLVWEGQPQHF
CDR3nt: TGTGCCAGCAGCTTAGTTTGGGAGGGCCAGCCCCAGCATTTT

j_gene: TRBJ2-7
abundance: .
v_gene: TRBV19
d_gene: .
CDR3aa: CASSRDGPSGEQYF
CDR3nt: TGTGCCAGTAGTCGGGACGGACCCTCCGGGGAGCAGTACTTC

j_gene: TRBJ1-1
abundance: .
v_gene: TRBV4-3
d_gene: TRBD1
CDR3aa: CASSQEMAGGEAFF
CDR3nt: TGCGCCAGCAGCCAAGAGATGGCAGGGGGTGAAGCTTTCTTT

j_gene: TRBJ1-2
abundance: once
v_gene: TRBV18
d_gene: .
CDR3aa: CASSPNPGVNGYTF
CDR3nt: TGTGCCAGCTCACCAAACCCAGGGGTAAATGGCTACACCTTC

j_gene: TRBJ2-7
abundance: .
v_gene: TRBV3-1/TRBV3-2
d_gene: TRBD2
CDR3aa: CASSQGFLAGALEQYF
CDR3nt: TGTGCCAGCAGCCAAGGGTTTCTAGCGGGAGCACTCGAGCAGTACTTC

j_gene: TRBJ1-2
abundance: .
v_gene: TRBV29-1
d_gene: TRBD1
CDR3aa: CSVANRQGDYGYTF
CDR3nt: TGCAGCGTTGCAAACAGACAGGGAGACTATGGCTACACCTTC

j_gene: TRBJ2-7
abundance: .
v_gene: TRBV5-5
d_gene: .
CDR3aa: CASSLGVFSSYEQYF
CDR3nt: TGTGCCAGCAGCTTGGGAGTTTTTAGCTCCTACGAGCAGTACTTC

j_gene: TRBJ1-2
abundance: .
v_gene: TRBV5-6
d_gene: .
CDR3aa: CASSPGRGFGYTF
CDR3nt: TGTGCCAGCAGCCCGGGCAGGGGATTCGGCTACACCTTC

j_gene: TRBJ2-2
abundance: .
v_gene: TRBV12-3/TRBV12-4
d_gene: .
CDR3aa: CASSFDTGELFF
CDR3nt: TGTGCCAGCAGTTTTGACACCGGGGAGCTGTTTTTT

j_gene: TRBJ2-7
abundance: .
v_gene: TRBV18
d_gene: TRBD2
CDR3aa: CASSPTSGSESAYEQYF
CDR3nt: TGTGCCAGCTCACCGACTAGCGGGTCTGAGTCGGCCTACGAGCAGTACTTC

j_gene: TRBJ2-1
abundance: .
v_gene: TRBV7-3
d_gene: .
CDR3aa: CASSLSQTAHGYNEQFF
CDR3nt: TGTGCCAGCAGCTTATCACAGACAGCGCATGGCTACAATGAGCAGTTCTTC

j_gene: TRBJ1-5
abundance: .
v_gene: TRBV6-5
d_gene: .
CDR3aa: CASSRKLNQPQHF
CDR3nt: TGTGCCAGCAGTCGAAAATTGAATCAGCCCCAGCATTTT

j_gene: TRBJ1-3
abundance: once
v_gene: TRBV6-6
d_gene: TRBD1
CDR3aa: CASSSGGGTGNTIYF
CDR3nt: TGTGCCAGCAGCTCAGGGGGGGGCACTGGAAACACCATATATTTT

j_gene: TRBJ2-1
abundance: once
v_gene: TRBV19
d_gene: .
CDR3aa: CASGESSYNEQFF
CDR3nt: TGTGCCAGTGGTGAGAGCTCCTACAATGAGCAGTTCTTC

j_gene: TRBJ2-7
abundance: .
v_gene: TRBV7-2
d_gene: .
CDR3aa: CASRPTGSYEQYF
CDR3nt: TGTGCCAGCAGGCCGACAGGTAGCTACGAGCAGTACTTC

j_gene: TRBJ2-1
abundance: .
v_gene: TRBV9
d_gene: TRBD2
CDR3aa: CASSVLAANEQFF
CDR3nt: TGTGCCAGCAGCGTACTAGCGGCTAATGAGCAGTTCTTC

j_gene: TRBJ1-3
abundance: .
v_gene: TRBV7-8
d_gene: .
CDR3aa: CASSQGSGLDRNTIYF
CDR3nt: TGTGCCAGCAGCCAGGGGTCGGGCCTGGATAGGAACACCATATATTTT

j_gene: TRBJ2-7
abundance: .
v_gene: TRBV10-3
d_gene: TRBD1
CDR3aa: CAISDGQGLPYEQYF
CDR3nt: TGTGCCATCAGTGACGGACAGGGGCTTCCCTACGAGCAGTACTTC

j_gene: TRBJ1-2
abundance: .
v_gene: TRBV6-1
d_gene: .
CDR3aa: CASSEHIGVNYGYTF
CDR3nt: TGTGCCAGCAGTGAACATATAGGGGTTAACTATGGCTACACCTTC

j_gene: TRBJ1-6
abundance: .
v_gene: TRBV30
d_gene: .
CDR3aa: CAWSSVGEDNSPLHF
CDR3nt: TGTGCCTGGAGCAGTGTCGGGGAGGATAATTCACCCCTCCACTTT

j_gene: TRBJ1-1
abundance: .
v_gene: TRBV5-1
d_gene: .
CDR3aa: CASSLGYASLNTEAFF
CDR3nt: TGCGCCAGCAGCTTGGGGTATGCCTCTTTGAACACTGAAGCTTTCTTT

j_gene: TRBJ1-2
abundance: .
v_gene: TRBV29-1
d_gene: .
CDR3aa: CSVVNQNYGYTF
CDR3nt: TGCAGCGTCGTTAATCAGAACTATGGCTACACCTTC

j_gene: TRBJ1-5
abundance: .
v_gene: TRBV18
d_gene: .
CDR3aa: CASSPQQADTDQPQHF
CDR3nt: TGTGCCAGCTCACCCCAACAGGCTGACACGGATCAGCCCCAGCATTTT

j_gene: TRBJ2-2
abundance: .
v_gene: TRBV20-1
d_gene: .
CDR3aa: CSASFSGGTGELFF
CDR3nt: TGCAGTGCTAGTTTTTCTGGGGGCACCGGGGAGCTGTTTTTT

j_gene: TRBJ2-3
abundance: .
v_gene: TRBV2
d_gene: TRBD2
CDR3aa: CASSKGLAGGTTDTQYF
CDR3nt: TGTGCCAGCAGTAAAGGACTAGCGGGAGGGACCACAGATACGCAGTATTTT

j_gene: TRBJ2-7
abundance: .
v_gene: TRBV7-9
d_gene: TRBD2
CDR3aa: CASSQTGTKNYEQYF
CDR3nt: TGTGCCAGCAGCCAAACCGGGACTAAGAACTACGAGCAGTACTTC

j_gene: TRBJ1-1
abundance: .
v_gene: TRBV5-1
d_gene: .
CDR3aa: CASRPTSGAENTEAFF
CDR3nt: TGCGCCAGCAGACCTACATCGGGGGCAGAGAACACTGAAGCTTTCTTT

j_gene: TRBJ2-3
abundance: .
v_gene: TRBV7-6
d_gene: TRBD2
CDR3aa: CASSLEGSGSPDTQYF
CDR3nt: TGTGCCAGCAGCTTAGAGGGTAGCGGGAGTCCAGATACGCAGTATTTT

j_gene: TRBJ1-5
abundance: few
v_gene: TRBV7-2
d_gene: .
CDR3aa: CASSRQEGQPQHF
CDR3nt: TGTGCCAGCAGCCGACAGGAAGGACAGCCCCAGCATTTT

j_gene: TRBJ1-5
abundance: once
v_gene: TRBV7-9
d_gene: .
CDR3aa: CASSLGGAGHNQPQHF
CDR3nt: TGTGCCAGCAGCTTGGGGGGGGCAGGGCACAATCAGCCCCAGCATTTT

j_gene: TRBJ2-4
abundance: .
v_gene: TRBV12-3/TRBV12-4
d_gene: .
CDR3aa: CASSFQGSNIQYF
CDR3nt: TGTGCCAGCAGTTTTCAGGGCTCAAACATTCAGTACTTC

j_gene: TRBJ1-2
abundance: .
v_gene: TRBV29-1
d_gene: .
CDR3aa: CSVEDLGQGKGYTF
CDR3nt: TGCAGCGTTGAAGATCTGGGTCAGGGTAAGGGCTACACCTTC

j_gene: TRBJ1-5
abundance: once
v_gene: TRBV19
d_gene: .
CDR3aa: CASRVGAGPRNQPQHF
CDR3nt: TGTGCCAGTCGGGTCGGGGCAGGGCCACGCAATCAGCCCCAGCATTTT

j_gene: TRBJ2-7
abundance: once
v_gene: TRBV11-2
d_gene: TRBD2
CDR3aa: CASSLLAGASYEQYF
CDR3nt: TGTGCCAGCAGCTTACTAGCGGGGGCCTCCTACGAGCAGTACTTC

j_gene: TRBJ2-5
abundance: .
v_gene: TRBV15
d_gene: .
CDR3aa: CATSRAGTQQETQYF
CDR3nt: TGTGCCACCAGCAGAGCCGGGACACAGCAAGAGACCCAGTACTTC

j_gene: TRBJ1-3
abundance: .
v_gene: TRBV11-2
d_gene: .
CDR3aa: CASSLGTVNTIYF
CDR3nt: TGTGCCAGCAGCTTAGGGACAGTTAACACCATATATTTT